Sequencing of this T cell receptor (beta chain) was carried out in a study of vaccination effects on CD4 cells after COVID-19. On the study more broadly: Prior to sequencing, the ViraFEST assay stimulated PBMC with viral peptide pools, which expanded the antigen-specific CD4+ T cells. Median timing of post-vaccine samples was 72 days after the second dose.

The culture ran for nine to ten days, and then CD4+ T cells were isolated. Each participant was administered two doses of either the BNT162b2 or the mRNA-1273 vaccine. On day 3 and again on day 7, half the medium was replaced with IL-2 medium. Note on this clone: Its target is unknown.

The CDR3 loop spans 18 amino acids. The germline V gene encodes CDR1 LNHDA and CDR2 SQIVND (reference sequence). With V trimmed by 6 bases and J by 5 bases, 12 bases remained unmatched. TCRdb's copy holds only in-frame clones and misses some; the assay was immunoSEQ multiplex PCR. The profile shows about 66,000 clones, around 79% of them singletons. The TCR originated in a human donor who received a COVID-19 vaccine. This material consisted of CD4+ T cells from PBMCs cultured without peptide, taken after COVID-19 vaccination. V gene TRBV19 combines with J gene TRBJ2-2, with 13 positions matching TRBD2. The CDR3 region is CASSRKPGTSGVTGELFF. As DNA, the CDR3 is TGTGCCAGTAGCCGTAAGCCCGGGACTAGCGGGGTTACCGGGGAGCTGTTTTTT.